This T cell receptor (beta chain) was documented in a study of CD8+CD57+ T cells in acquired aplastic anemia. This clonotype was observed many times. The antigen is unknown. The germline gives CDR1 SNHLY, CDR2 FYNNEI. The CDR3 sequence is 14 residues long. V was shortened by 6 bases and J by 3 bases, with 14 bases between the two germline ends. Before being chosen for sequencing, patients had shown CD8+CD57+ cell expansion by flow cytometry. Whole-study findings and limits: Patients shared 25 to 35 CD8+ CDR3 sequences with controls. CD8+ Simpson's diversity showed no significant patient-control difference.

Genomic DNA provided the template from which TCR beta VDJ and CDR3 profiles were obtained. One entry per CDR3 protein, called by TCRdb with MiXCR from the reads. The profile shows 200,000 to 250,000 distinct CDR3 sequences, 50% to 70% of them singletons. The sample was sorted CD4+, CD8+, or CD8+CD57+ T cells (not recorded which) from PBMCs. The chain has TRBV2 and TRBJ1-1, with a possible D match to TRBD1 (6 bases). The source of this sequence is a human donor with aplastic anemia. The CDR3 DNA reads as TGTGCCAGCAGCACAAGGGGGATCGACACTGAAGCTTTCTTT. Translating it yields CASSTRGIDTEAFF.